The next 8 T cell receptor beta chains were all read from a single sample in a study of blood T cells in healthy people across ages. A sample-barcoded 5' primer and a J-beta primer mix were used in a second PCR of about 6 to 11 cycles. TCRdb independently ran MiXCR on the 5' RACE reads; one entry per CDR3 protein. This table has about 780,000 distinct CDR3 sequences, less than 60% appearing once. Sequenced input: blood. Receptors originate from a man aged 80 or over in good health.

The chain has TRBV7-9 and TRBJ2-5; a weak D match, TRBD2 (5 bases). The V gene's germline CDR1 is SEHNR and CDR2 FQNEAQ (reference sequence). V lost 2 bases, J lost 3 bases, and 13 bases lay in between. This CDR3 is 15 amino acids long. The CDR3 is CASSLLRTSKETQYF. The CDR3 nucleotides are TGTGCCAGCAGCTTATTGAGGACTTCCAAAGAGACCCAGTACTTC.

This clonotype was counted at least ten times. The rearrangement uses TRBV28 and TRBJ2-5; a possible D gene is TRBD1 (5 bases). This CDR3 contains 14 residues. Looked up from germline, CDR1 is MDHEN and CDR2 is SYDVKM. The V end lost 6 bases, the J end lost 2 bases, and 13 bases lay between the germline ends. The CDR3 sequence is CASSKIDRQETQYF. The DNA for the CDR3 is TGTGCCAGCAGCAAAATTGACAGACAAGAGACCCAGTACTTC.

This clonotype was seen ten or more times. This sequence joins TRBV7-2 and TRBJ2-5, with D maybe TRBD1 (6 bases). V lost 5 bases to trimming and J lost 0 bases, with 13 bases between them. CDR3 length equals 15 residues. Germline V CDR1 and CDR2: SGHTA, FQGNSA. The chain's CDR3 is CASSRVGTHQETQYF. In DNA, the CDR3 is TGTGCCAGCAGCAGGGTCGGGACACACCAAGAGACCCAGTACTTC. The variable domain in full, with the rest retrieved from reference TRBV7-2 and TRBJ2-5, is GAGVSQSPSNKVTEKGKDVELRCDPISGHTALYWYRQSLGQGLEFLIYFQGNSAPDKSGLPSDRFSAERTGGSVSTLTIQRTQQEDSAVYLCASSRVGTHQETQYFGPGTRLLVL.

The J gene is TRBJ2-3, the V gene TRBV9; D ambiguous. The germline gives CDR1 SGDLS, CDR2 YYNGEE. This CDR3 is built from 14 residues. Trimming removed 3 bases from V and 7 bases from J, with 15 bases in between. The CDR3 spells CASSESPSFYTQYF. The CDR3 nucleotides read TGTGCCAGCAGCGAGTCCCCAAGCTTCTATACGCAGTATTTT.

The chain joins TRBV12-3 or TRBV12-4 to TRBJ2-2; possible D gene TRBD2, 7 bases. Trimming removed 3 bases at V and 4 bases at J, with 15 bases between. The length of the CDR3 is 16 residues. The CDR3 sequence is CASSFSGGAATGELFF. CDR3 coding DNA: TGTGCCAGCAGTTTTTCGGGGGGCGCCGCCACCGGGGAGCTGTTTTTT.

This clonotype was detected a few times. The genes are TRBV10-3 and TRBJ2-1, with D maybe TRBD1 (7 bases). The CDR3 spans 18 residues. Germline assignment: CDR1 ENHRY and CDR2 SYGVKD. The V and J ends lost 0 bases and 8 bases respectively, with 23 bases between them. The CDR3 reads CAISESRQGGGTYDEQFF. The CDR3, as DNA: TGTGCCATCAGTGAGTCTCGACAGGGAGGAGGTACTTACGATGAGCAGTTCTTC.

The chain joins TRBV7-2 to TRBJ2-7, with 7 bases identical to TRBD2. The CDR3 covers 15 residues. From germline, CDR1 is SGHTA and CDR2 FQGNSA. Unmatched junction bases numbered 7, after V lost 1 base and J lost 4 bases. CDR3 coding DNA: TGTGCCAGCAGCTTAGTTCGCGGGAGAGCGTACGAGCAGTACTTC. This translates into CASSLVRGRAYEQYF.

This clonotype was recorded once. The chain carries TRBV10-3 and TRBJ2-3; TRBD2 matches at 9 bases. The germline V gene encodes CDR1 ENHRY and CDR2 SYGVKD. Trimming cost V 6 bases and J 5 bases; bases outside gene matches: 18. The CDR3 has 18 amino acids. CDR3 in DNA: TGTGCCATCAGCGACCCAGGGGGGAGCGGGAGGTTTCAAGATACGCAGTATTTT. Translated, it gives CAISDPGGSGRFQDTQYF.